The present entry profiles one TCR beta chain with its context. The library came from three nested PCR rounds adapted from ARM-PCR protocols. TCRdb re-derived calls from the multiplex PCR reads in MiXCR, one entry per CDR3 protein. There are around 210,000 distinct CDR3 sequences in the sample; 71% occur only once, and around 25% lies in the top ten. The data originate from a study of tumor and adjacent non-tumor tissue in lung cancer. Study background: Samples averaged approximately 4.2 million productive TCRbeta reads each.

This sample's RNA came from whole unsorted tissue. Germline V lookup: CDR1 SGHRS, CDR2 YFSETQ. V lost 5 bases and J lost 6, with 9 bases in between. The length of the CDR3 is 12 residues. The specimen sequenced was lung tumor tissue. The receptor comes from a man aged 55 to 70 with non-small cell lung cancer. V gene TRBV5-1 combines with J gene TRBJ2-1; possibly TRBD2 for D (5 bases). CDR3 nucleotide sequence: TGCGCCAGCAGAGTGGACTTCAATGAGCAGTTCTTC. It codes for CASRVDFNEQFF.